This T cell receptor beta chain derives from a study of cytomegalovirus exposure and HLA in healthy donors. Study-level points and caveats: Most TCR sequences were uncommon, yet certain public TCRs appeared in many donors.

V lost 6 bases to trimming and J lost 7 bases; unmatched junction nucleotides: 5. CDR1 is MNHEY and CDR2 is SVGAGI in the germline V gene. The CDR3 contains 14 residues. The data were produced by immunoSEQ multiplex PCR, yet TCRdb's version contains in-frame clones alone and is incomplete. The sample comprises fewer than 250,000 clones, more than 75% of which are singletons, and 2.6% rests with the top ten. This clone was seen only a few times. Its antigen is currently unknown. The sample consisted of PBMCs. The V call is TRBV6-5, the J call TRBJ2-2, with TRBD1 matching 10 bases. This TCR came from a man between 18 and 29 years old in good health and CMV-seronegative. DNA for the CDR3: TGTGCCAGCAGGACAGGGGGCAGTATCGGGGAGCTGTTTTTT. This sequence encodes CASRTGGSIGELFF.